These 24 T cell receptor beta chains share one sample of origin, sequenced in a study of T cell repertoires in cytomegalovirus infection. MiXCR, run by TCRdb on the reads, gives a single entry per CDR3 protein. The sample lists roughly 200,000 distinct CDR3 sequences, about 18% occurring once. Sequencing used CD8+ T cells from PBMCs. The receptor source for this set is a human donor in good health (CMV status not recorded). Some clones in this sample may be carry-over from other donors' samples.

This clonotype has a handful of counts. The rearrangement uses TRBV7-2 and TRBJ2-5; tentatively, D is TRBD1 (5 bases). CDR1 and CDR2 from the germline V gene are SGHTA and FQGNSA. The V end lost 2 bases, the J end lost 1 base, and 11 bases lay between the germline ends. The CDR3 length is 15 residues. The CDR3 spells CASSLYRTSQETQYF. The CDR3 DNA sequence: TGTGCCAGCAGCTTATATAGGACATCCCAAGAGACCCAGTACTTC.

This clonotype occurred a few times. Written as DNA, the CDR3 is TGTGCCAGCAGCTTACCCAAGAATAGCGGGAACTCCTACAATGAGCAGTTCTTC. Encoded protein: CASSLPKNSGNSYNEQFF. The V and J genes are TRBV7-2 and TRBJ2-1; 8 positions agree with TRBD2. Per the germline V gene, CDR1 is SGHTA and CDR2 is FQGNSA. This CDR3 has 18 residues. V lost 2 bases to trimming and J lost 0 bases; unmatched junction nucleotides: 9.

This clonotype was counted only a few times. The chain combines TRBV20-1 with TRBJ1-5; perhaps TRBD1 as D (6 bases). The CDR3 runs 17 residues. From germline, CDR1 is DFQATT and CDR2 SNEGSKA (reference sequence). V was cut by 0 bases and J by 0 bases, with 15 bases left in between. Here the CDR3 reads CSAREDRGTFSNQPQHF. CDR3 DNA sequence: TGCAGTGCTAGAGAAGATAGGGGGACCTTTAGCAATCAGCCCCAGCATTTT.

The rearrangement joins TRBV12-3 or TRBV12-4 to TRBJ1-2; D might be TRBD1 (5 bases). The CDR3 consists of 13 residues. With 6 bases removed from V and 8 bases from J, the gap between germline ends came to 16 bases. CDR3 sequence (DNA): TGTGCCAGCAGCGCAACAGGTCCGCAAGGCTACACCTTC. This sequence encodes CASSATGPQGYTF.

The table lists this clonotype with a few counts. An end of the junction does not agree with germline; a read error may underlie this. The chain joins TRBV7-9 to TRBJ2-7, with D unclear. The CDR3 is 14 amino acids. CDR1 SEHNR and CDR2 FQNEAQ come from the germline V gene (reference sequence). In nucleotides, the CDR3 is TGTGCCAGCAGCTTAGGTCGCGGTAGCAACGAGCTGTACTTC. It is translated as CASSLGRGSNELYF.

The sample holds a few counts of this clonotype. The chain recombines TRBV7-9 with TRBJ2-5, with TRBD2 matching over 14 bases. V lost 5 bases and J lost 0; bases outside the gene matches: 5. CDR3 length: 17 amino acids. CDR1 SEHNR and CDR2 FQNEAQ come from the germline V gene (reference sequence). CDR3 nucleotide sequence: TGTGCCAGCAGCCTGGGGACTAGCGGGGGTTACCAAGAGACCCAGTACTTC. As protein: CASSLGTSGGYQETQYF.

The chain couples TRBV27 to TRBJ1-5; weak D call: TRBD1 (6 bases). The CDR3 extends over 14 amino acids. From germline, CDR1 is MNHEY and CDR2 SMNVEV (reference sequence). Trimming left V 5 bases short and J 4 bases short, with 12 bases between. The CDR3, as DNA: TGTGCCAGCAGTCCACAGGGTTGGAATCAGCCCCAGCATTTT. Translated, it gives CASSPQGWNQPQHF.

The V gene is TRBV7-9, the J gene TRBJ1-5; D is perhaps TRBD1 (5 bases). Germline V gives CDR1 SEHNR, CDR2 FQNEAQ (reference sequence). Deletions cut 3 bases from V and 7 bases from J, with 16 bases between. The CDR3 is 15 amino acids. DNA for the CDR3: TGTGCCAGCAGCTTTGGACGGGGCGGTTTGCAGCCCCAGCATTTT. It yields the protein CASSFGRGGLQPQHF.

V is TRBV28 and J is TRBJ1-5, with D perhaps TRBD1 (5 bases). This CDR3 spans 16 amino acids. Trimming removed 4 bases at V and 11 bases at J, with 24 bases between. Germline lookup yields CDR1 MDHEN and CDR2 SYDVKM. Written as DNA, the CDR3 is TGTGCCAGCAGTTCCCTCACTCCGACGTCCCCGGGGGCCCAGCATTTT. It yields the protein CASSSLTPTSPGAQHF.

V and J are TRBV2 and TRBJ2-3; 8 positions agree with TRBD2. Germline V CDR1 and CDR2: SNHLY, FYNNEI. CDR3 length: 16 amino acids. The ends lost 3 bases at V and 4 bases at J; junction bases unmatched: 9. The CDR3 loop reads CASSDGTRGGADTQYF. CDR3 nucleotides: TGTGCCAGCAGTGATGGGACTAGAGGGGGGGCAGATACGCAGTATTTT.

The rearrangement links TRBV7-2 to TRBJ1-2, with a weak D call TRBD1 (5 bases). V was clipped by 5 bases and J by 4 bases, with 14 bases between them. CDR1 SGHTA and CDR2 FQGNSA come from the germline V gene. The CDR3 spans 14 residues. The CDR3: CASSPTGTTYGYTF. The CDR3 DNA is TGTGCCAGCAGCCCCACCGGGACGACCTATGGCTACACCTTC.

This chain uses TRBV27 with TRBJ1-2; D unclear. The CDR3 sequence is 15 residues long. CDR1 and CDR2 (germline): MNHEY, SMNVEV (reference sequence). With 8 bases removed from V and 8 bases from J, the gap between germline ends came to 24 bases. In DNA, the CDR3 is TGTGCCAGCGGATTCTCAACCGGGCCTTCGGAGGGCTACACCTTC. It yields the protein CASGFSTGPSEGYTF.

The chain uses TRBV24-1 and TRBJ2-7; TRBD1 agrees at 11 bases. Trimming removed 5 bases from V and 4 bases from J; junction bases left unmatched: 6. Germline assignment: CDR1 KGHDR and CDR2 SFDVKD. The CDR3 covers 15 residues. This CDR3 is CATSGRTGGIYEQYF. The CDR3, as DNA: TGTGCCACCAGTGGCCGGACAGGGGGCATTTACGAGCAGTACTTC.

The rearrangement joins TRBV29-1 to TRBJ1-2, with D possibly TRBD1 on 5 matching bases. Trimming pared 7 bases from V and 3 bases from J, leaving 15 bases between. CDR1 and CDR2 (germline): SQVTM, ANQGSEA. The CDR3 totals 13 residues. CDR3 region: CSAHGGEDYGYTF. DNA for the CDR3: TGCAGCGCACATGGGGGGGAGGACTATGGCTACACCTTC.

This chain links TRBV20-1 with TRBJ2-3; tentative D call: TRBD1 (6 bases). Germline loops: CDR1 DFQATT, CDR2 SNEGSKA (reference sequence). This CDR3 is 15 amino acids long. V lost 3 bases, J lost 9 bases, and 22 bases lay in between. The CDR3 DNA reads as TGCAGTGCTAGCCCCTCCCGGGGCCCGAGGGGGACGCAGTATTTT. The encoded protein is CSASPSRGPRGTQYF.

This chain joins TRBV5-6 and TRBJ1-6; D ambiguous. This CDR3 has 15 residues. V lost 2 bases to trimming and J lost 7 bases, with 13 bases between them. Per the germline V gene, CDR1 is SGHDT and CDR2 is YYEEEE. The CDR3 DNA reads TGTGCCAGCAGCTTCACCGGGGTGTCGAATTCACCCCTCCACTTT. Encoded protein: CASSFTGVSNSPLHF.

This clonotype was observed a few times. This rearrangement joins TRBV14 to TRBJ2-6; D is tentatively TRBD1 or TRBD2 (5 bases each). The germline V and J ends were trimmed by 1 base and 2 bases, with 12 bases remaining between them. This CDR3 region has 17 residues. The germline V gene has CDR1 SGHDN and CDR2 FVKESK. The CDR3 protein is CASSQGLPGPGANVLTF. In DNA, the CDR3 is TGTGCCAGCAGCCAAGGGCTTCCGGGACCTGGGGCCAACGTCCTGACTTTC.

This clonotype was seen a handful of times. The rearrangement joins TRBV7-2 to TRBJ1-2, with TRBD1 identical over 8 bases. After removal of 7 bases from V and 2 bases from J, the junction contained 3 bases not matched to a gene. Germline CDR1 is SGHTA and CDR2 is FQGNSA. This CDR3 contains 13 residues. CDR3: CASKDRANYGYTF. CDR3 bases: TGTGCCAGCAAGGACAGGGCCAACTATGGCTACACCTTC.

This clonotype was seen a handful of times. The V gene is TRBV4-1, the J gene TRBJ2-2; unclear D gene. Germline CDR1 MGHRA, CDR2 YSYEKL. The CDR3 spans 13 residues. Trimming pared 5 bases from V and 6 bases from J, leaving 10 bases between. The DNA of the CDR3 is TGCGCCAGCAGCTCCCAACGGTCCGGGGAGCTGTTTTTT. It encodes CASSSQRSGELFF.

The chain is built from TRBV7-9 and TRBJ1-6, with D unresolved. Trimming removed 6 bases from V and 1 base from J, with 10 bases in between. CDR3 length: 15 amino acids. CDR1 is SEHNR, CDR2 FQNEAQ, per germline (reference sequence). The DNA for the CDR3 is TGTGCCAGCAGGGGCATGGGGTCCTATAATTCACCCCTCCACTTT. It translates to CASRGMGSYNSPLHF.

This clonotype was picked up a small number of times. The CDR3 DNA sequence: TGTGCCAGCAGTTACTCGATAAGACAAGGCAGGGAGGCCGAGCAGTACTTC. Translated: CASSYSIRQGREAEQYF. The J gene is TRBJ2-7, the V gene TRBV6-5; perhaps TRBD2 as D (6 bases). This CDR3 is built from 17 residues. Germline V gives CDR1 MNHEY, CDR2 SVGAGI. Trimming pared 0 bases from V and 6 bases from J, leaving 21 bases between.

This clonotype has just a few counts. The chain couples TRBV7-2 to TRBJ2-1; D unclear. Trimming left V 4 bases short and J 0 bases short, with 16 bases between. CDR3 length: 17 amino acids. Germline CDR1 is SGHTA and CDR2 is FQGNSA. For the CDR3, the DNA is TGTGCCAGCAGCTCCCCACCCAGGCGGAGCTCCTACAATGAGCAGTTCTTC. This sequence encodes CASSSPPRRSSYNEQFF.

There are a few counts of this clonotype. The J gene is TRBJ1-4, the V gene TRBV7-8; D is uncertain. The germline V gene has CDR1 SGHVS and CDR2 FQNEAQ. V was trimmed by 5 bases and J by 0 bases, leaving 16 bases between them. This CDR3 is 17 amino acids long. The CDR3: CASSPRPHITTNEKLFF. CDR3 DNA sequence: TGTGCCAGCAGCCCCCGACCTCACATAACAACTAATGAAAAACTGTTTTTT.

The chain carries TRBV28 and TRBJ1-2, with D hard to call. The CDR3 is 14 residues long. V lost 2 bases and J 4 bases, leaving 11 bases between the germline ends. The germline gives CDR1 MDHEN, CDR2 SYDVKM. This chain's CDR3 is CASSLTAESYGYTF. As DNA, the CDR3 is TGTGCCAGCAGTTTAACGGCAGAGAGCTATGGCTACACCTTC.